The clone carrying this TCR beta chain was counted ten times or more. Antigen unknown. A UMI-containing oligonucleotide was joined by 3' ligation to the TCR cDNA template. Whole blood, 2.5 ml, came from adult healthy volunteers. Unsorted total RNA, roughly 1 to 1000 ng, was DNase treated before reverse transcription. CDR3 length: 15 amino acids. Germline V gene lookup returns CDR1 DFQATT and CDR2 SNEGSKA (reference sequence). The V segment lost 3 bases and the J segment 4 bases; nucleotides outside the gene matches: 9. This entry comes from a study of naive and memory T cell subsets. Four PCR rounds used nested alpha and beta constant region primers plus the SP2 primer. Alpha and beta constant region primers primed reverse transcription for blood and skin samples. TCRdb independently ran MiXCR on the 5' RACE reads; one entry per CDR3 protein. Among approximately 32,000 distinct CDR3 sequences, approximately 16% were seen once, and the ten largest hold 2% to 3%.

Broader study findings: The RNA method is potentially sensitive to activation and differentiation changes.

The sequence was obtained from a female donor in good health. This sequence joins TRBV20-1 and TRBJ2-5, with 9 nucleotides matching TRBD1. The CDR3 protein is CSASLQGAIGETQYF. Here the CDR3 DNA reads TGCAGTGCTAGTTTACAGGGGGCGATCGGAGAGACCCAGTACTTC.